One and the same sample provided the 11 T cell receptor beta chains below, sequenced in a study of CD8 T cells in Susac syndrome (dated by TCRdb to between 2018 and 2021). The library relied on the immunoSEQ multiplex PCR assay. RNA was extracted using the RNeasy kit, and about 0.45 to 1 microgram was reverse transcribed with random hexamers. TCRdb reran the public reads through fastp at Q25 and MiXCR, keeping productive beta chains. Rows merge per CDR3 protein into single entries with the most common DNA and genes. The sample yields tens of thousands of distinct CDR3 sequences; approximately 93% were counted once. The ten largest clones represent 0.4% to 0.55% of the sample. Sequencing was carried out using CD8+ T cells from PBMCs. Receptors were obtained from a human donor with Susac syndrome.

The chain carries TRBV20-1 and TRBJ2-7, with D maybe TRBD1 (5 bases). The CDR3 spans 14 residues. V lost 3 bases and J 3 bases, leaving 15 bases between the germline ends. Germline lookup yields CDR1 DFQATT and CDR2 SNEGSKA (reference sequence). The chain's CDR3 is CSARYGQGLYEQYF. For the CDR3, the DNA is TGCAGTGCTAGGTACGGGCAGGGTCTCTACGAGCAGTACTTC.

The chain recombines TRBV6-2 or TRBV6-3 with TRBJ2-2, with D possibly TRBD2 on 5 matching bases. V was shortened by 4 bases and J by 7 bases, with 10 bases between the two germline ends. In germline, CDR1 is MNHEY, CDR2 SVGEGT. The CDR3 contains 13 residues. The CDR3 DNA is TGTGCCAGCAGTTGTTGCGGGTTCGGGGAGCTGTTTTTT. Translated, it gives CASSCCGFGELFF.

The gene calls are TRBV30 and TRBJ2-7; the match to TRBD1 covers 8 bases. Per germline, CDR1 GTSNPN and CDR2 SVGIG (reference sequence). The CDR3 runs to 13 residues. Losses at the gene ends were 5 bases for V and 2 bases for J; bases not matched to a gene: 5. Here the CDR3 DNA reads TGTGCCTGGGGGACAGGCTCAGCCTACGAGCAGTACTTC. It yields the protein CAWGTGSAYEQYF.

Concerning this clonotype: One end of the junction is discordant with germline, which a read error may explain. The V and J genes are TRBV27 and TRBJ1-2; possible D gene TRBD1, 5 bases. The germline V gene encodes CDR1 MNHEY and CDR2 SMNVEV (reference sequence). The CDR3 loop spans 17 amino acids. CDR3 bases: TGTACCAGCAGTGGCCAAGGGGCTCTAGGGAGCGACTATGGCTACACCTTC. It specifies CTSSGQGALGSDYGYTF.

This chain links TRBV20-1 with TRBJ1-2; D is perhaps TRBD1 (5 bases). Germline CDR1 reads DFQATT; CDR2 reads SNEGSKA (reference sequence). Trimming left V 3 bases short and J 6 bases short, with 14 bases between. The CDR3 runs 13 residues. The CDR3 is CSASKGRLDGYTF. The CDR3 DNA reads TGCAGTGCTAGTAAGGGACGGTTAGATGGCTACACCTTC.

The V gene is TRBV7-8, the J gene TRBJ2-5, with D hard to call. Trimming removed 4 bases at V and 1 base at J, with 13 bases between. This CDR3 region has 15 residues. The V gene's germline CDR1 is SGHVS and CDR2 FQNEAQ. The CDR3 region has the DNA TGTGCCAGCAGCTCATGGGCCGCCCCCCAAGAGACCCAGTACTTC. As protein: CASSSWAAPQETQYF.

This clonotype was seen a single time. This chain uses TRBV27 with TRBJ2-7; 8 bases fit TRBD1. The germline CDR1 and CDR2 sequences are MNHEY and SMNVEV (reference sequence). V lost 2 bases and J lost 7; bases outside the gene matches: 10. The CDR3 is 15 residues long. CDR3 sequence: CASSLTDRALGEQYF. The CDR3, as DNA: TGTGCCAGCAGTTTAACGGACAGGGCGTTAGGGGAGCAGTACTTC.

This chain connects TRBV12-5 to TRBJ1-2; possible D gene TRBD1, 5 bases. The CDR3 sequence is 12 residues long. Germline V gene sequence: CDR1 LGHNT, CDR2 FRNRAP. V gave up 5 bases and J gave up 10 bases, with 14 bases separating them. The CDR3: CASGTGPDVYTF. DNA of the CDR3: TGTGCTAGTGGTACAGGACCCGATGTCTACACCTTC.

V gene TRBV5-1 combines with J gene TRBJ2-2; 8 bases are a match to TRBD2. Germline lookup yields CDR1 SGHRS and CDR2 YFSETQ. V shed 1 base, J shed 3 bases, and the junction held 8 bases outside the gene matches. CDR3 length: 17 residues. The CDR3 nucleotides are TGCGCCAGCAGCTTGACGGCGGGGGGATCGGACACCGGGGAGCTGTTTTTT. This sequence encodes CASSLTAGGSDTGELFF.

J is TRBJ2-3 and V is TRBV24-1; D is possibly TRBD2 (6 bases). Germline V gene data show CDR1 as KGHDR and CDR2 as SFDVKD. This CDR3 region has 15 residues. The V end was cut by 7 bases, the J end by 1 base, with 14 bases between. DNA for the CDR3: TGTGCCACCAGCGGGAGCGGTACTGGCACAGATACGCAGTATTTT. It translates to CATSGSGTGTDTQYF.

This clonotype has a single count. This chain links TRBV6-2 or TRBV6-3 with TRBJ1-1; TRBD1 agrees at 9 bases. From germline, CDR1 is MNHEY and CDR2 SVGEGT. This CDR3 contains 14 residues. The V and J ends lost 4 bases and 3 bases, in that order; junction bases with no gene match: 3. The CDR3 nucleotides are TGTGCCAGCAGTTGGGACAGGGAGGACACTGAAGCTTTCTTT. It codes for CASSWDREDTEAFF.